This TCR beta chain derives from a study of blood T cell repertoires in COVID-19. Study information: Specimens from acute and convalescent COVID-19 originated in the United States, Italy and Spain. Sources were T cells, B-cell-depleted T cells, or PBMCs; the material itself was cDNA or gDNA.

V lost 3 bases and J 6 bases, leaving 18 bases between the germline ends. The CDR3 runs 15 residues. Germline V gene lookup returns CDR1 MNHEY and CDR2 SMNVEV (reference sequence). Per the study methods: Estimated nucleated cell counts came from reference gene primer amplification. Only in-frame clones appear in the TCRdb table, and some are missing; sequencing was by immunoSEQ multiplex PCR. V and J calls and clone size are copied from that table; D and trimming were computed from the DNA. The table includes 150,000 to 160,000 clones, 75% to 90% detected once. The rearrangement joins TRBV27 to TRBJ2-7; D possibly corresponds to TRBD1 (6 bases). The receptor's source is a woman between 40 and 50 years old with acute or convalescent COVID-19. The sequencing input was peripheral blood. Here the CDR3 DNA reads TGTGCCAGCAGTTTTATGAGGGCAGGGGACGGCGAGCAGTACTTC. Its translation is CASSFMRAGDGEQYF.